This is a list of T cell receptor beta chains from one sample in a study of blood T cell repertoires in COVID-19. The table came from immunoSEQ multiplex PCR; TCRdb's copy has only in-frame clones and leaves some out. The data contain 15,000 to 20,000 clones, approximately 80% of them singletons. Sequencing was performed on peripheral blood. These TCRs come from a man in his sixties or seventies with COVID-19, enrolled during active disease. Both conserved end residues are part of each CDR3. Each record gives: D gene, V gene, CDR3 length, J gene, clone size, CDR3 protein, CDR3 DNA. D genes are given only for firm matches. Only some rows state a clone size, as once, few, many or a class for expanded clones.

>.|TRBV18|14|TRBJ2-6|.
CASSRDTGANVLTF
TGTGCCAGCTCACGGGACACGGGGGCCAACGTCCTGACTTTC
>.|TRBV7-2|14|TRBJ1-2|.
CASSSQTGGYGYTF
TGTGCCAGCAGCTCTCAGACCGGAGGCTATGGCTACACCTTC
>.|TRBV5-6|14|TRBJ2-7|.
CASSLASRVREQYF
TGTGCCAGCAGCTTGGCCAGCAGGGTCCGGGAGCAGTACTTC
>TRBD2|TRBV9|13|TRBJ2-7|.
CASAGVSFSEQYF
TGTGCCAGTGCGGGAGTTTCTTTTTCCGAGCAGTACTTC
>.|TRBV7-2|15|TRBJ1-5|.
CASRDRWWGNQPQHF
TGTGCCAGCAGGGACAGATGGTGGGGCAATCAGCCCCAGCATTTT
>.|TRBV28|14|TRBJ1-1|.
CASSPGSKNTEAFF
TGTGCCAGCAGTCCCGGGAGCAAGAACACTGAAGCTTTCTTT
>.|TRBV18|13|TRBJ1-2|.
CASSLDRMSGYTF
TGTGCCAGCTCACTCGACAGGATGAGCGGCTACACCTTC
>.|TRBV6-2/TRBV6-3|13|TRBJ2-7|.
CASTPGGSYEQYF
TGTGCCAGCACCCCCGGCGGCTCCTACGAGCAGTACTTC
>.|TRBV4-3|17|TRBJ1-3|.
CASSPRLTPGSGNTIYF
TGCGCCAGCAGCCCCCGCCTGACGCCGGGGTCTGGAAACACCATATATTTT
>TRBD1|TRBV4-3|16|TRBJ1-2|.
CASSQDRTGPYYGYTF
TGCGCCAGCAGCCAAGATCGGACAGGCCCTTACTATGGCTACACCTTC
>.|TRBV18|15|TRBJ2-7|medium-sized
CASSPQQGVRYEQYF
TGTGCCAGCTCACCACAACAGGGAGTCCGGTACGAGCAGTACTTC
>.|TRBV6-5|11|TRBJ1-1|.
CASSHNTEAFF
TGTGCCAGCAGTCATAACACTGAAGCTTTCTTT
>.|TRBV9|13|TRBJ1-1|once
CASSTHTNTEAFF
TGTGCCAGCAGCACCCACACGAACACTGAAGCTTTCTTT
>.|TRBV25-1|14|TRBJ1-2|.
CASSEYEGYYGYTF
TGTGCCAGCAGTGAATATGAGGGCTACTATGGCTACACCTTC
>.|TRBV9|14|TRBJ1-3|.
CASSGSGTRNTIYF
TGTGCCAGCAGCGGCTCCGGGACTCGGAACACCATATATTTT
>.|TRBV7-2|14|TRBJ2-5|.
CASSRTHWEETQYF
TGTGCCAGCAGCCGGACTCATTGGGAAGAGACCCAGTACTTC
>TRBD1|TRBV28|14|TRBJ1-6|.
CASSLQGAGSPLHF
TGTGCCAGCAGTCTACAGGGGGCGGGTTCACCCCTCCACTTT
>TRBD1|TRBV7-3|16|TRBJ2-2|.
CASSRKGQGITGELFF
TGTGCCAGCAGCAGAAAAGGACAGGGAATCACCGGGGAGCTGTTTTTT
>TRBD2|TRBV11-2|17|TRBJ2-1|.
CASSPRGGLAGVNEQFF
TGTGCCAGCAGCCCCAGGGGGGGTCTAGCGGGAGTTAATGAGCAGTTCTTC
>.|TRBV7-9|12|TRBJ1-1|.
CASSLVDGKAFF
TGTGCCAGCAGCTTGGTGGACGGGAAAGCTTTCTTT
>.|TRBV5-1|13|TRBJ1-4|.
CASSFAGEGKLFF
TGCGCCAGCAGCTTCGCCGGGGAGGGAAAACTGTTTTTT
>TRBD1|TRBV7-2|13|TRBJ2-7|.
CASSIRQGHEQYF
TGTGCCAGCAGCATTCGACAGGGCCACGAGCAGTACTTC
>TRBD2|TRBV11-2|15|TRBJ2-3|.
CASSLQLAGLDTQYF
TGTGCCAGCAGCTTACAGTTAGCGGGACTAGATACGCAGTATTTT
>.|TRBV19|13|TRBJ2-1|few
CASSGITYNEQFF
TGTGCCAGTAGCGGTATCACCTACAATGAGCAGTTCTTC
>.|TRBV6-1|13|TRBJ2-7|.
CASSEASPRGQYF
TGTGCCAGCAGTGAAGCCAGTCCCCGGGGGCAGTACTTC
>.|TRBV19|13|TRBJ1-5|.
CASSPGNLQPQHF
TGTGCCAGTAGTCCCGGGAACCTTCAGCCCCAGCATTTT
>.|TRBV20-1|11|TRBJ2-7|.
CSATQGYEQYF
TGCAGTGCTACACAGGGTTACGAGCAGTACTTC
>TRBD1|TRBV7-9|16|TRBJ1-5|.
CASSLRGTGLMEPQHF
TGTGCCAGCAGCCTACGCGGGACAGGCCTAATGGAGCCCCAGCATTTT
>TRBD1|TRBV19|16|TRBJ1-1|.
CASSIRGQGTNTEAFF
TGTGCCAGTAGTATCCGGGGACAGGGGACGAACACTGAAGCTTTCTTT
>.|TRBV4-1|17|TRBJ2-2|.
CASSQVDLVSSTGELFF
TGCGCCAGCAGCCAAGTTGACCTAGTCAGTTCGACCGGGGAGCTGTTTTTT
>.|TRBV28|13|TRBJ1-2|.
CASRPTANYGYTF
TGTGCCAGCAGACCGACAGCCAACTATGGCTACACCTTC
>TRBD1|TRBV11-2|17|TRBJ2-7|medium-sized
CASSSRDRGPVGHEQYF
TGTGCCAGCAGCTCCCGGGACAGGGGCCCTGTGGGGCACGAGCAGTACTTC
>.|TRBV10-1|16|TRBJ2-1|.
CASSESCLYSYNEQFF
TGCGCCAGCAGTGAGTCGTGCCTCTACTCCTACAATGAGCAGTTCTTC
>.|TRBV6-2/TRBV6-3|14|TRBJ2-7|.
CASSYSRGSYEQYF
TGTGCCAGCAGTTACTCAAGGGGTTCCTACGAGCAGTACTTC
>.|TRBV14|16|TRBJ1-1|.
CASSQGPGQLNTEAFF
TGTGCCAGCAGCCAAGGCCCAGGACAGTTGAACACTGAAGCTTTCTTT
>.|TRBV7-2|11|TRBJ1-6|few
CASTPGSPLHF
TGTGCCAGCACCCCAGGTTCACCCCTCCACTTT
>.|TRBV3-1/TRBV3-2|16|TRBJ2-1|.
CASSQDGGNPYNEQFF
TGTGCCAGCAGCCAAGATGGCGGGAATCCCTACAATGAGCAGTTCTTC
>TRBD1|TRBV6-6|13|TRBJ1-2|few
CASSGTDNYGYTF
TGTGCCAGCAGTGGGACAGATAACTATGGCTACACCTTC
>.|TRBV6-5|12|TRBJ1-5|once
CASRQGNQPQHF
TGTGCCAGCAGGCAGGGCAATCAGCCCCAGCATTTT
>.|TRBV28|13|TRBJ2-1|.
CASKVSRFDEQFF
TGTGCCAGCAAGGTTTCTAGGTTCGATGAGCAGTTCTTC
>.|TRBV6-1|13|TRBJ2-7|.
CASSEGGPYEQYF
TGTGCCAGCAGTGAAGGCGGTCCCTACGAGCAGTACTTC
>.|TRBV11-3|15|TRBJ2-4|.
CASSQGGTAKNIQYF
TGTGCCAGCAGCCAAGGCGGGACAGCCAAAAACATTCAGTACTTC
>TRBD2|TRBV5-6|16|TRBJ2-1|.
CASSTRLAGIVNEQFF
TGTGCCAGCAGCACCCGACTAGCGGGGATTGTGAATGAGCAGTTCTTC
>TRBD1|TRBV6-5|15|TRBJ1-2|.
CASSYNRGSLDGYTF
TGTGCCAGCAGTTACAACAGGGGTTCGTTGGATGGCTACACCTTC
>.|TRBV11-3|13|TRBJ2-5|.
CASSLRGGETQYF
TGTGCCAGCAGCCTCCGGGGTGGCGAGACCCAGTACTTC
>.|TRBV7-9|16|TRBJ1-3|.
CASSFRGFFSGNTIYF
TGTGCCAGCAGCTTTAGGGGTTTTTTTTCTGGAAACACCATATATTTT